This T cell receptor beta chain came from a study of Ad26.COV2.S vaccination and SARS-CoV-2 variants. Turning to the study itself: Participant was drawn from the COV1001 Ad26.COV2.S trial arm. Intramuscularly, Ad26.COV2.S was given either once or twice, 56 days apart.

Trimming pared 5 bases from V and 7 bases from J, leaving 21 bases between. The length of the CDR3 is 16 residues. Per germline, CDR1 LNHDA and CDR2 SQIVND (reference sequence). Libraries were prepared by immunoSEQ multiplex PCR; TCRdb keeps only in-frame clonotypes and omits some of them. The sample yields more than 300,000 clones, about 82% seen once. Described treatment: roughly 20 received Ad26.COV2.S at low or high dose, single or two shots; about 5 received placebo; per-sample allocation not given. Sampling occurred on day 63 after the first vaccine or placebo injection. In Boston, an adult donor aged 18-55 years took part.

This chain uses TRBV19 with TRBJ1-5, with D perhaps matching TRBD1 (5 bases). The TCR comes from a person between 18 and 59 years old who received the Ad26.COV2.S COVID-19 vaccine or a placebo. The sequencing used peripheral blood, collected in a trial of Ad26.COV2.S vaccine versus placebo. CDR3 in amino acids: CASSSPQTEYGQPQHF. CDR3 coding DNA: TGTGCCAGTAGTTCCCCCCAGACAGAATACGGCCAGCCCCAGCATTTT.